This T cell receptor (beta chain) was sequenced for a study of blood T cell repertoires in COVID-19. Study background: Material from acute and convalescent COVID-19 was sourced from the United States, Italy and Spain. From T cells, B-cell-depleted T cells, or PBMCs came the material, which was cDNA or gDNA.

Original data processing: Amplification of reference gene primers provided the estimated nucleated cell counts. Here immunoSEQ multiplex PCR was the method, and the copy in TCRdb shows in-frame clones only, minus some. The DNA gave D and trimming, while V, J and clone size come from that table. Counted here are 90,000 to 150,000 clones, approximately 81% occurring once; the ten biggest clones make up around 3.9%. V lost 6 bases and J lost 0; bases outside the gene matches: 7. Germline CDR1 is MDHEN and CDR2 is SYDVKM. The CDR3 runs to 16 residues. The sample taken for sequencing was peripheral blood. The chain joins TRBV28 to TRBJ2-5; 10 bases match TRBD2. The clonotype was recovered from a woman of 80 years or more with acute or convalescent COVID-19. In DNA, the CDR3 is TGTGCCAGCAGCTCGACAGCGGGAGGGTACCAAGAGACCCAGTACTTC. It translates to CASSSTAGGYQETQYF.